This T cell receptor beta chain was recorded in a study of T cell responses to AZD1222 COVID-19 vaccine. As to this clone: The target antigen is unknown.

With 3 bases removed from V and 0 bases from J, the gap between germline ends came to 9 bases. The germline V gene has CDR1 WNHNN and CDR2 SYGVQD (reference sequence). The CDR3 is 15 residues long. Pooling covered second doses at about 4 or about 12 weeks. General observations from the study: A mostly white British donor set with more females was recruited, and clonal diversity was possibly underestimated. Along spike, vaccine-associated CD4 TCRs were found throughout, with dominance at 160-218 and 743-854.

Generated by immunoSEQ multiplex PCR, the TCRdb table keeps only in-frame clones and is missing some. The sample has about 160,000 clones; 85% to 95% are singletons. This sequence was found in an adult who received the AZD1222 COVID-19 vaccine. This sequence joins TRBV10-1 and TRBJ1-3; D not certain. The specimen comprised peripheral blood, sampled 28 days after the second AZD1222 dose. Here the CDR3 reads CASSDGSSSGNTIYF. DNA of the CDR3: TGCGCCAGCAGTGATGGCAGTTCCTCTGGAAACACCATATATTTT.